This T cell receptor (beta chain) originates from a study of blood T cell repertoires in COVID-19. Profiled with immunoSEQ multiplex PCR; TCRdb holds only in-frame clones, not every one. Of 290,000 or so clones listed, 90% to 95% are singletons. There are 16 residues in the CDR3. The V gene end was trimmed by 1 base and the J gene end by 5 bases; junction bases not matched to a gene: 8. The germline CDR1 and CDR2 sequences are SSHAT and FNYEAQ (reference sequence). The TCR comes from a young woman with COVID-19, enrolled during active disease. The gene calls are TRBV7-7 and TRBJ2-5; 9 nucleotides match TRBD1. Specimen: peripheral blood. The CDR3 sequence: CASSLGQGVMVETQYF. Here the CDR3 DNA reads TGTGCCAGCAGCTTAGGACAGGGGGTGATGGTGGAGACCCAGTACTTC.